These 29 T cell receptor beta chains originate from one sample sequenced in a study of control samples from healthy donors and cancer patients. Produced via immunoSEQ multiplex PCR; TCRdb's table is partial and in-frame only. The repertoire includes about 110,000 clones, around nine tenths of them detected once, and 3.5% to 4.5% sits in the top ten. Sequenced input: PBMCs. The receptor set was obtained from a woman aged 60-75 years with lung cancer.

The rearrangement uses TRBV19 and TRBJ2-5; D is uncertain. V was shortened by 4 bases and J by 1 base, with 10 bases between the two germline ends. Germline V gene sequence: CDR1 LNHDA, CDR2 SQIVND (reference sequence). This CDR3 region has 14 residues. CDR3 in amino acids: CASSKGQSQETQYF. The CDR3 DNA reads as TGTGCCAGTAGTAAAGGGCAGAGCCAAGAGACCCAGTACTTC. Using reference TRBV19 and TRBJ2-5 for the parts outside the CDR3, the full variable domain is DGGITQSPKYLFRKEGQNVTLSCEQNLNHDAMYWYRQDPGQGLRLIYYSQIVNDFQKGDIAEGYSVSREKKESFPLTVTSAQKNPTAFYLCASSKGQSQETQYFGPGTRLLVL.

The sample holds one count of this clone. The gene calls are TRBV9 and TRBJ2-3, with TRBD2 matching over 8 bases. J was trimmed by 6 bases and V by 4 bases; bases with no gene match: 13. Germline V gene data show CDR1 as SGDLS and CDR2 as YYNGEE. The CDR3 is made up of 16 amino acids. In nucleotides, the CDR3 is TGTGCCAGCAGCCCCCGTAGCGGGATCCCTACCGATACGCAGTATTTT. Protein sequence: CASSPRSGIPTDTQYF.

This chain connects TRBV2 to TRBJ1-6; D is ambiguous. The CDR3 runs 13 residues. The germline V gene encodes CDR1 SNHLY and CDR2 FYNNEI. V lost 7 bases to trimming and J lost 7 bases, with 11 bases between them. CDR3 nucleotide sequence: TGTGCCAGCAATGCTTACTCCAATTCACCCCTCCACTTT. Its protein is CASNAYSNSPLHF.

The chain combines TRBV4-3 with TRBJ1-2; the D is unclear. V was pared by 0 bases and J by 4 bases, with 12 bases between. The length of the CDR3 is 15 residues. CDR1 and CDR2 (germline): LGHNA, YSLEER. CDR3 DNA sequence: TGCGCCAGCAGCCAAGACCCAGGAATGTCCTATGGCTACACCTTC. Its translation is CASSQDPGMSYGYTF.

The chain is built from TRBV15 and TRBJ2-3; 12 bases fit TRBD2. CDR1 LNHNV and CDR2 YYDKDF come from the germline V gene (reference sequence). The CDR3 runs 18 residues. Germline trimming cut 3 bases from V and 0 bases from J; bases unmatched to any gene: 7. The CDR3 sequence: CATSSERTSGTSTDTQYF. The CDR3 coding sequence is TGTGCCACCAGCAGCGAGCGGACTAGCGGGACTAGCACAGATACGCAGTATTTT. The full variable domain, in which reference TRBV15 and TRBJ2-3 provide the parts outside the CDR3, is DAMVIQNPRYQVTQFGKPVTLSCSQTLNHNVMYWYQQKSSQAPKLLFHYYDKDFNNEADTPDNFQSRRPNTSFCFLDIRSPGLGDTAMYLCATSSERTSGTSTDTQYFGPGTRLTVL.

DNA for the CDR3: TGTGCCAGCAGCCCTCCCCTCCACGAGCAGTACTTC. It encodes CASSPPLHEQYF. V is TRBV7-2 and J is TRBJ2-7; no reliable D call. Germline V lookup: CDR1 SGHTA, CDR2 FQGNSA. This CDR3 has 12 residues. V was clipped by 5 bases and J by 5 bases, with 10 bases between them. The variable domain in full, with the rest retrieved from reference TRBV7-2 and TRBJ2-7, is GAGVSQSPSNKVTEKGKDVELRCDPISGHTALYWYRQSLGQGLEFLIYFQGNSAPDKSGLPSDRFSAERTGGSVSTLTIQRTQQEDSAVYLCASSPPLHEQYFGPGTRLTVT.

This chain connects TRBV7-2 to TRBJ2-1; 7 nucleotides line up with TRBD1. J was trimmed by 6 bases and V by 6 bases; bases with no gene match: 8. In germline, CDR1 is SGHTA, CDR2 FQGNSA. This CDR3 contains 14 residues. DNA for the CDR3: TGTGCCAGCAGTAGGGGGCGCGAAATCAATGAGCAGTTCTTC. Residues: CASSRGREINEQFF.

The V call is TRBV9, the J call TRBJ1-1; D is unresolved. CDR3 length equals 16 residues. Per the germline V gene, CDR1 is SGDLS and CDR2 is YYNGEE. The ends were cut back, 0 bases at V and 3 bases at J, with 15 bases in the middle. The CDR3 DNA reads TGTGCCAGCAGCGTAGCTGCGTGGGCTACTGACACTGAAGCTTTCTTT. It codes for CASSVAAWATDTEAFF.

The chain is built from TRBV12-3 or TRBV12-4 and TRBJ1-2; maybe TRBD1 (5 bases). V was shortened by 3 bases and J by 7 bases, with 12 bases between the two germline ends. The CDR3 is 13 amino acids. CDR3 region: CASSFDSGGGYTF. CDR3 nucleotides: TGTGCCAGCAGTTTTGATTCCGGGGGTGGCTACACCTTC.

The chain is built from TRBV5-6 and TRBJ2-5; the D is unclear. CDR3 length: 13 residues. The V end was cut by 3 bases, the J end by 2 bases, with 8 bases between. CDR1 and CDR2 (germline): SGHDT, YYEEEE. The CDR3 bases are TGTGCCAGCAGCTCCTTGGCTCAAGAGACCCAGTACTTC. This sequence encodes CASSSLAQETQYF. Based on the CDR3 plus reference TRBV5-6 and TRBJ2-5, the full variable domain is DAGVTQSPTHLIKTRGQQVTLRCSPKSGHDTVSWYQQALGQGPQFIFQYYEEEERQRGNFPDRFSGHQFPNYSSELNVNALLLGDSALYLCASSSLAQETQYFGPGTRLLVL.

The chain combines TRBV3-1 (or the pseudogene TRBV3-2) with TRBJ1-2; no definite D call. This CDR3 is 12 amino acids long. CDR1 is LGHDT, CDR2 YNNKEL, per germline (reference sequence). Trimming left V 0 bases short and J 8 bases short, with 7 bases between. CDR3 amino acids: CASSQDQGGYTF. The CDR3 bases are TGTGCCAGCAGCCAAGATCAAGGGGGCTACACCTTC.

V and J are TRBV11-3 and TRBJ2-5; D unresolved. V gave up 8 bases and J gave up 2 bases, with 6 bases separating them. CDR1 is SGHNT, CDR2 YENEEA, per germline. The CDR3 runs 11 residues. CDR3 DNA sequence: TGTGCCAGCGGGGTTCAAGAGACCCAGTACTTC. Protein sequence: CASGVQETQYF.

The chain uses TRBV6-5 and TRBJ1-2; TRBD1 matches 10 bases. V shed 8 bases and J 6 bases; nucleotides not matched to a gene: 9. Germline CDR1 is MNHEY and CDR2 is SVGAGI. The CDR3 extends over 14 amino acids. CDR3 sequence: CASATPGQGNGYTF. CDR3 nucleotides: TGTGCCAGCGCTACTCCGGGACAGGGGAATGGCTACACCTTC.

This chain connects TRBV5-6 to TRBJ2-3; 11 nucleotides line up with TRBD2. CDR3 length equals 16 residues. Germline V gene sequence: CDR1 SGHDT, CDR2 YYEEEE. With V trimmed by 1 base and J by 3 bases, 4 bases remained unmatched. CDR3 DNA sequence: TGTGCCAGCAGCTTGACTAGCGGGAGTAGTACAGATACGCAGTATTTT. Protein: CASSLTSGSSTDTQYF.

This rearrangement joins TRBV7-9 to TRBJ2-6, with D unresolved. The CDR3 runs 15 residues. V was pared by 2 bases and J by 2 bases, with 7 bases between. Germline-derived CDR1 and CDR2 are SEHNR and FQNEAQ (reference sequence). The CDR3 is CASSLSGAGANVLTF. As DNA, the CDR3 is TGTGCCAGCAGCTTATCGGGTGCTGGGGCCAACGTCCTGACTTTC.

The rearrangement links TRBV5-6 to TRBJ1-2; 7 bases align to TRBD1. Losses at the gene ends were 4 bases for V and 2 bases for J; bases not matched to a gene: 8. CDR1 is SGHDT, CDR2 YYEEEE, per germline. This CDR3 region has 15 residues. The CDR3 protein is CASSPRTGLNYGYTF. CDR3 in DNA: TGTGCCAGCAGCCCCCGGACAGGTTTAAACTATGGCTACACCTTC.

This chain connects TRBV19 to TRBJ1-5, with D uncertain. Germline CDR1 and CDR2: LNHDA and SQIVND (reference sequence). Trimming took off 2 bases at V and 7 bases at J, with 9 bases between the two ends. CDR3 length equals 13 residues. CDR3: CASSIRATQPQHF. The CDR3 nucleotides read TGTGCCAGTAGTATACGAGCTACGCAGCCCCAGCATTTT.

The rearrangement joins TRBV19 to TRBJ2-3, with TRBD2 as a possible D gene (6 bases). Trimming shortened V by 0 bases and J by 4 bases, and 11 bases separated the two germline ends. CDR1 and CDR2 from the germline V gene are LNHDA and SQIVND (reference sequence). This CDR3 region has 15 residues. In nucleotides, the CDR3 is TGTGCCAGTAGTATAGAGGAGGGTCCCGCAGATACGCAGTATTTT. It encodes CASSIEEGPADTQYF. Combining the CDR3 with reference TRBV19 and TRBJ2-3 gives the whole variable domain DGGITQSPKYLFRKEGQNVTLSCEQNLNHDAMYWYRQDPGQGLRLIYYSQIVNDFQKGDIAEGYSVSREKKESFPLTVTSAQKNPTAFYLCASSIEEGPADTQYFGPGTRLTVL.

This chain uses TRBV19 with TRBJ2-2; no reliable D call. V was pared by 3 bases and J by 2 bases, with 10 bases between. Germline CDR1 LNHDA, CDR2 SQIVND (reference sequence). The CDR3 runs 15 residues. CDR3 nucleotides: TGTGCCAGTAGTATTGGTCTGGTAAACACCGGGGAGCTGTTTTTT. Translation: CASSIGLVNTGELFF. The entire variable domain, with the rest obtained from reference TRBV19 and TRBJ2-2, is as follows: DGGITQSPKYLFRKEGQNVTLSCEQNLNHDAMYWYRQDPGQGLRLIYYSQIVNDFQKGDIAEGYSVSREKKESFPLTVTSAQKNPTAFYLCASSIGLVNTGELFFGEGSRLTVL.

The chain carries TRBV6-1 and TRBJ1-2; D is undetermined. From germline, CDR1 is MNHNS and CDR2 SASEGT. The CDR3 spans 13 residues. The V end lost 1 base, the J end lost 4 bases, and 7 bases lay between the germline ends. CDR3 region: CASSEVDLYGYTF. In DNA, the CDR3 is TGTGCCAGCAGTGAAGTCGACCTCTATGGCTACACCTTC.

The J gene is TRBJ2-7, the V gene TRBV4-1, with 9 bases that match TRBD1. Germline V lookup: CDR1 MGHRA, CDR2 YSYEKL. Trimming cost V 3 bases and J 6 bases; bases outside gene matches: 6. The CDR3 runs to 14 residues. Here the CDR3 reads CASSQGQGTGEQYF. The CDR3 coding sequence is TGCGCCAGCAGCCAGGGACAGGGAACGGGCGAGCAGTACTTC.

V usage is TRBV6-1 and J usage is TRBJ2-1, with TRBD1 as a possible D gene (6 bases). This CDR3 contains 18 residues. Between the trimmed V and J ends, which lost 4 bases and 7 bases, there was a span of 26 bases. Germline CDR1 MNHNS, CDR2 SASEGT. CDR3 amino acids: CASSVRGKRPTFGNEQFF. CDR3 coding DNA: TGTGCCAGCAGTGTTAGGGGGAAGCGGCCCACGTTCGGAAATGAGCAGTTCTTC.

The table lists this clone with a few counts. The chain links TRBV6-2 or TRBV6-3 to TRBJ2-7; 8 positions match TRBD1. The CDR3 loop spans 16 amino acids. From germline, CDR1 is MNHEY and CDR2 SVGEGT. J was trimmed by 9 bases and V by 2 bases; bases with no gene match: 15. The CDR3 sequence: CASSYPDRDRTLRQYF. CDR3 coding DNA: TGTGCCAGCAGTTACCCCGACCGGGACAGGACCCTCCGGCAGTACTTC.

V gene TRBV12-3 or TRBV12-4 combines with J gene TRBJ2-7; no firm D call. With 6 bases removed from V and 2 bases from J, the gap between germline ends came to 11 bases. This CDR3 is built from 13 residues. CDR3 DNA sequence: TGTGCCAGCAGCCCACAGCTTCCCTACGAGCAGTACTTC. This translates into CASSPQLPYEQYF.

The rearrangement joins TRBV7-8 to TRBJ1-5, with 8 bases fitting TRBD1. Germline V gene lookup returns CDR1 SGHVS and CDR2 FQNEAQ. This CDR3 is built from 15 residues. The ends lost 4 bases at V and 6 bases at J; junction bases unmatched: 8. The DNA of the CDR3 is TGTGCCAGCAGCTCTTGGCAGGGGGCTATTCAGCCCCAGCATTTT. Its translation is CASSSWQGAIQPQHF. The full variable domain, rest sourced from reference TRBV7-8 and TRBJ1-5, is GAGVSQSPRYKVAKRGQDVALRCDPISGHVSLFWYQQALGQGPEFLTYFQNEAQLDKSGLPSDRFFAERPEGSVSTLKIQRTQQEDSAVYLCASSSWQGAIQPQHFGDGTRLSIL.

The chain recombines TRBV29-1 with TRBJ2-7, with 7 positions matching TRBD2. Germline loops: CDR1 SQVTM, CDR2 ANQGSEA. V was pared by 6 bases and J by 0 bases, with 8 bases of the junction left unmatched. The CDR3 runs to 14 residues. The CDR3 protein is CSVGTTSSSYEQYF. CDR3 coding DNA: TGCAGCGTCGGGACTACCTCGAGCTCCTACGAGCAGTACTTC.

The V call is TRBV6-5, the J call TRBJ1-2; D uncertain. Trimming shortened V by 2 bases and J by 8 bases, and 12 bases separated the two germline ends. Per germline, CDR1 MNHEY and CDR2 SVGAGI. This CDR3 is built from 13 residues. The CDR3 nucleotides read TGTGCCAGCAGTTACACCCAGGTCGACGGCTACACCTTC. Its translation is CASSYTQVDGYTF.

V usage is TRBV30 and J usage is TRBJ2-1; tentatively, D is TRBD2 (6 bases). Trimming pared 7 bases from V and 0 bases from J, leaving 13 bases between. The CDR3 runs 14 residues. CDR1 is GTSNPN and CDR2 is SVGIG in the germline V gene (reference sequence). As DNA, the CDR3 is TGTGCCTCGAGCGGGTACAGCTCCTACAATGAGCAGTTCTTC. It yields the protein CASSGYSSYNEQFF.

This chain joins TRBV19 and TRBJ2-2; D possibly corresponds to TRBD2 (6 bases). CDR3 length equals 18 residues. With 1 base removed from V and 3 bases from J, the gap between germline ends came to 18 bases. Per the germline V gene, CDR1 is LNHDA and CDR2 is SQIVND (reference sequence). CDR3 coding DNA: TGTGCCAGTAGTATAGGTTGGAGGGGCAGGAGGGACACCGGGGAGCTGTTTTTT. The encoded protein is CASSIGWRGRRDTGELFF.